These 8 T cell receptor beta chains were all obtained from the same sample, sequenced in a study of shared clonotypes between healthy human individuals. Some clones are missing from TCRdb's copy, which holds only in-frame ones; the method was immunoSEQ multiplex PCR. The top ten hold 0.36% of the sample, which has roughly 1.4 million clones, 97% to 99% seen once. The specimen sequenced was naive CD4+ T cells sorted from blood. Documented subset: CD45RA+ positively selected. The receptor source for this set is a man aged 25-45 years in good health.

V is TRBV5-4 and J is TRBJ2-1; perhaps TRBD1 as D (5 bases). CDR3 length equals 14 residues. Trimming removed 1 base at V and 4 bases at J, with 9 bases between. Germline V gene sequence: CDR1 SGHNT, CDR2 YYREEE (reference sequence). CDR3 in DNA: TGTGCCAGCAGCTTGTTAGACAGTTACAATGAGCAGTTCTTC. It codes for CASSLLDSYNEQFF.

The rearrangement joins TRBV5-4 to TRBJ1-1, with 9 bases fitting TRBD1. The trim removed 0 bases at V and 4 bases at J, leaving 7 bases unmatched. Germline loops: CDR1 SGHNT, CDR2 YYREEE (reference sequence). CDR3 length equals 16 residues. The CDR3 DNA sequence: TGTGCCAGCAGCTTGGCGGGACAGGGTCGAATCACTGAAGCTTTCTTT. Its translation: CASSLAGQGRITEAFF. The full variable domain, rest sourced from reference TRBV5-4 and TRBJ1-1, is ETGVTQSPTHLIKTRGQQVTLRCSSQSGHNTVSWYQQALGQGPQFIFQYYREEENGRGNFPPRFSGLQFPNYSSELNVNALELDDSALYLCASSLAGQGRITEAFFGQGTRLTVV.

The chain has TRBV16 and TRBJ1-2; D not resolved. The CDR3 runs 13 residues. V was shortened by 2 bases and J by 7 bases, with 11 bases between the two germline ends. Looked up from germline, CDR1 is KGHSY and CDR2 is FQNENV. CDR3 nucleotides: TGTGCCAGCAGCCAAATCATAAGGAGTGGCTACACCTTC. Protein product: CASSQIIRSGYTF.

The sample holds one count of this clone. The chain is built from TRBV6-5 and TRBJ2-1; D is unresolved. The V end lost 3 bases, the J end lost 6 bases, and 12 bases lay between the germline ends. Germline loops: CDR1 MNHEY, CDR2 SVGAGI. CDR3 size: 14 residues. The CDR3 here is CASSYGSRFNEQFF. The CDR3 DNA reads as TGTGCCAGCAGTTATGGCTCACGGTTCAATGAGCAGTTCTTC.

This clone was seen a handful of times. Other DNA sequences of this sample code for an identical CDR3. This chain links TRBV7-2 with TRBJ1-1; a possible D gene is TRBD1 (6 bases). Germline loops: CDR1 SGHTA, CDR2 FQGNSA. V lost 1 base to trimming and J lost 0 bases, with 6 bases between them. The CDR3 sequence is 14 residues long. CDR3 DNA: TGTGCCAGCAGCTTAGACAGGGTGAACACTGAAGCTTTCTTT. Protein sequence: CASSLDRVNTEAFF.

The rearrangement uses TRBV9 and TRBJ2-7; TRBD2 is a possible D gene (6 bases). This CDR3 has 14 residues. Germline V lookup: CDR1 SGDLS, CDR2 YYNGEE. Trimming stripped 4 bases from V and 6 bases from J, with 17 bases between. The CDR3 region has the DNA TGTGCCAGCAGCCCTGCGGGGACGTATTCCGAGCAGTACTTC. Translating gives CASSPAGTYSEQYF.

The chain uses TRBV27 and TRBJ1-3; D gene uncertain. Germline V lookup: CDR1 MNHEY, CDR2 SMNVEV (reference sequence). The CDR3 consists of 11 residues. Trimming left V 9 bases short and J 1 base short, with 4 bases between. The CDR3 region has the DNA TGTGCCAGGTTTTCTGGAAACACCATATATTTT. This codes for CARFSGNTIYF.

This chain uses TRBV29-1 with TRBJ2-7; TRBD2 aligns across 13 bases. This CDR3 is built from 16 residues. CDR1 SQVTM and CDR2 ANQGSEA come from the germline V gene. Trimming removed 4 bases from V and 5 bases from J; junction bases left unmatched: 11. The CDR3: CSVVGTSGKGGHEQYF. DNA of the CDR3: TGCAGCGTTGTAGGGACTAGCGGGAAAGGGGGCCACGAGCAGTACTTC.